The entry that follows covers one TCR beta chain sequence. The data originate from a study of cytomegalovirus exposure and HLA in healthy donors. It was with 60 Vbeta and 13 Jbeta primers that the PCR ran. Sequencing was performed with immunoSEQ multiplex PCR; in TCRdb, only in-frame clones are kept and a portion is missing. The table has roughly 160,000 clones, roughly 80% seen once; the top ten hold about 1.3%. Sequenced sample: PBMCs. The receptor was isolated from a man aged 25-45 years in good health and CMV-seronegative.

The CDR3 protein is CASSIGLAGPREQYF. CDR3 DNA: TGTGCCAGTAGTATAGGACTAGCGGGCCCTCGTGAGCAGTACTTC. The chain uses TRBV19 and TRBJ2-5; 10 bases map to TRBD2. The CDR3 is made up of 15 amino acids. V was pared by 1 base and J by 11 bases, with 10 bases of the junction left unmatched. Germline V CDR1 and CDR2: LNHDA, SQIVND (reference sequence).